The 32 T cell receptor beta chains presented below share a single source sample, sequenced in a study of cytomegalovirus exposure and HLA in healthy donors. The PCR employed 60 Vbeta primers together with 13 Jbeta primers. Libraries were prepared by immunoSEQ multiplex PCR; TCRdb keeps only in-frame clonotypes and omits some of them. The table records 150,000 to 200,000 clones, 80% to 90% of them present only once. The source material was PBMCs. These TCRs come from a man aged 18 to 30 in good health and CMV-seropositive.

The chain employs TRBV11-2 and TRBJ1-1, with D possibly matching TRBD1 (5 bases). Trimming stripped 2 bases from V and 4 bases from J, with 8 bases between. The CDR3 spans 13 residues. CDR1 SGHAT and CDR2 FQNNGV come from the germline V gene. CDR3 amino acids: CASSLPGGTEAFF. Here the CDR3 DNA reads TGTGCCAGCAGCTTACCGGGGGGCACTGAAGCTTTCTTT. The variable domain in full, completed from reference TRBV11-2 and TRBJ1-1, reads EAGVAQSPRYKIIEKRQSVAFWCNPISGHATLYWYQQILGQGPKLLIQFQNNGVVDDSQLPKDRFSAERLKGVDSTLKIQPAKLEDSAVYLCASSLPGGTEAFFGQGTRLTVV.

The CDR3 region is CAWSVWGQLYSGNTIYF. The CDR3 bases are TGTGCCTGGAGTGTTTGGGGACAGTTATACTCTGGAAACACCATATATTTT. The chain recombines TRBV30 with TRBJ1-3; 7 bases line up with TRBD1. The ends lost 0 bases at V and 0 bases at J; junction bases unmatched: 8. The CDR3 is made up of 17 amino acids. The V gene's germline CDR1 is GTSNPN and CDR2 SVGIG (reference sequence).

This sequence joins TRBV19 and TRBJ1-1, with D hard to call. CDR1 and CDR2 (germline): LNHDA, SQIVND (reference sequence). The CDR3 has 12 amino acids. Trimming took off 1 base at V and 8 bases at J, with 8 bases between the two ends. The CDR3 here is CASSIGKREAFF. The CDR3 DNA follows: TGTGCCAGTAGTATAGGAAAGAGGGAAGCTTTCTTT.

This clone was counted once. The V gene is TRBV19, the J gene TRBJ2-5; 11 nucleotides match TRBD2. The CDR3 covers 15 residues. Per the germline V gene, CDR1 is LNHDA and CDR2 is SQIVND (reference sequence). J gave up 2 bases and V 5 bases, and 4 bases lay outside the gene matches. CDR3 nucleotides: TGTGCCAGTAGTTATAGCGGGGGGGGACAAGAGACCCAGTACTTC. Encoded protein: CASSYSGGGQETQYF.

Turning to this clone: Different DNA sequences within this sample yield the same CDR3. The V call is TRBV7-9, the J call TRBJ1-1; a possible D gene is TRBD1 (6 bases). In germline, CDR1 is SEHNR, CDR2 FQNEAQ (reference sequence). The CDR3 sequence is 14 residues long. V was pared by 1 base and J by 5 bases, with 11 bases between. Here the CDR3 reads CASSLEGGDTEAFF. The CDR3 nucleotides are TGTGCCAGCAGCTTAGAAGGGGGGGATACTGAAGCTTTCTTT.

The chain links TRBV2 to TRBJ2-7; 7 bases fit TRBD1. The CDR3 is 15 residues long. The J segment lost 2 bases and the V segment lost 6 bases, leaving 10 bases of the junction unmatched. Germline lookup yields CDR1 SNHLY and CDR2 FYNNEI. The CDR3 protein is CASRAQGSRTYEQYF. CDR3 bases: TGTGCCAGCAGAGCACAGGGGTCCCGGACCTACGAGCAGTACTTC. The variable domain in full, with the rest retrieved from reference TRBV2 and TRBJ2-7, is EPEVTQTPSHQVTQMGQEVILRCVPISNHLYFYWYRQILGQKVEFLVSFYNNEISEKSEIFDDQFSVERPDGSNFTLKIRSTKLEDSAMYFCASRAQGSRTYEQYFGPGTRLTVT.

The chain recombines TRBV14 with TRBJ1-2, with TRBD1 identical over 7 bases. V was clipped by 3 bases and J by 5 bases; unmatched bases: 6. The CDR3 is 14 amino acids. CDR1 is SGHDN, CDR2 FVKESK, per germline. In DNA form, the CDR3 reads TGTGCCAGCAGCCAGACAGGGATGGGTTATGGCTACACCTTC. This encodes CASSQTGMGYGYTF.

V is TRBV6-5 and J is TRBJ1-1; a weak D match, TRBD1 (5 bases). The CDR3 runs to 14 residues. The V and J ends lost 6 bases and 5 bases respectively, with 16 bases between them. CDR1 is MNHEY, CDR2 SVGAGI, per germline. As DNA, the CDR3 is TGTGCCAGCAGCGAACCGGGGGGGAAGACTGAAGCTTTCTTT. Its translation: CASSEPGGKTEAFF.

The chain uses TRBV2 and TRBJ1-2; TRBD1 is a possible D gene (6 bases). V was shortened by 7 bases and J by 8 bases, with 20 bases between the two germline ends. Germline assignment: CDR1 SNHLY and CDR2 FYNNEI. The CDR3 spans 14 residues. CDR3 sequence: CASTPGTSIYGYTF. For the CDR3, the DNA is TGTGCCAGCACCCCCGGGACATCCATATACGGCTACACCTTC.

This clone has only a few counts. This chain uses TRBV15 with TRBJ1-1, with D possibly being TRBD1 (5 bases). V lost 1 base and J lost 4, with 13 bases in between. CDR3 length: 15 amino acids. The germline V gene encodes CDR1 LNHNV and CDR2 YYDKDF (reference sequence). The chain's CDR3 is CATSRVRGAITEAFF. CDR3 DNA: TGTGCCACCAGCAGAGTTCGCGGGGCGATCACTGAAGCTTTCTTT.

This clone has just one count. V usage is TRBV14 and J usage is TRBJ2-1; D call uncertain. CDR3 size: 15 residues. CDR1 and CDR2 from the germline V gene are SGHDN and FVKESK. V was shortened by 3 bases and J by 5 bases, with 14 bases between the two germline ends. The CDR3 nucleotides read TGTGCCAGCAGCCACAAGATCAGTCCAAACAATGAGCAGTTCTTC. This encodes CASSHKISPNNEQFF.

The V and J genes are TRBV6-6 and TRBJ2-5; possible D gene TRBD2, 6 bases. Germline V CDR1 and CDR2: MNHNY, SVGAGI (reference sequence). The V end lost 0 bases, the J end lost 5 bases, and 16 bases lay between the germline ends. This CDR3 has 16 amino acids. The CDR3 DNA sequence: TGTGCCAGCAGTTACTCGGTATTCGGGGGAGACGAGACCCAGTACTTC. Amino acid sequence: CASSYSVFGGDETQYF.

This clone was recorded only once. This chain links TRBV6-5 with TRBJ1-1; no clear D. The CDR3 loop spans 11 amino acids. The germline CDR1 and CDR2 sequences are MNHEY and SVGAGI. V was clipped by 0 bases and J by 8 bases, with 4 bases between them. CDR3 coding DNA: TGTGCCAGCAGTTACTCGGGCGAAGCTTTCTTT. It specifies CASSYSGEAFF.

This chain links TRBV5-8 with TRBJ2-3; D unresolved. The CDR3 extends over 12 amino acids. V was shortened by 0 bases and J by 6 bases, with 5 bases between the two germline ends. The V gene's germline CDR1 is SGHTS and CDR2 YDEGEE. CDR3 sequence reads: CASSLAGDTQYF. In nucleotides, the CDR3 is TGTGCCAGCAGCTTGGCCGGGGATACGCAGTATTTT.

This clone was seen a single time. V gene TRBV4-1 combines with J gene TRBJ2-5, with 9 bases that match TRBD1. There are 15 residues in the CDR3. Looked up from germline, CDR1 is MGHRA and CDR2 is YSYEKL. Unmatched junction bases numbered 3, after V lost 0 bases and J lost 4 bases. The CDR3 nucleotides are TGCGCCAGCAGCCAAGAAACAGGGGGCGTAGAGACCCAGTACTTC. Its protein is CASSQETGGVETQYF.

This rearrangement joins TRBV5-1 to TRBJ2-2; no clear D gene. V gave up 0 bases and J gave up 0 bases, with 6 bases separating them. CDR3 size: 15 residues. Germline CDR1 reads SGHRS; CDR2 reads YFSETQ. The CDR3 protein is CASSLALANTGELFF. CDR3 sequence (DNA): TGCGCCAGCAGCTTGGCCCTCGCGAACACCGGGGAGCTGTTTTTT.

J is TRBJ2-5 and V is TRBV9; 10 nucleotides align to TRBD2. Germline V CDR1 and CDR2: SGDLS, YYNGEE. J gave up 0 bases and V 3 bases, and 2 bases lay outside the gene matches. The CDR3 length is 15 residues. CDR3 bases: TGTGCCAGCAGCGGTAGCGGGGGGCACCAAGAGACCCAGTACTTC. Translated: CASSGSGGHQETQYF.

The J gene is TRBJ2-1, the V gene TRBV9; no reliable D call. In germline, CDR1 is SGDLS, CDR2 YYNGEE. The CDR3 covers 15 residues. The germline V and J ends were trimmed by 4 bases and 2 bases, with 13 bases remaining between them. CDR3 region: CASSPVQTPYNEQFF. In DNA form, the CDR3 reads TGTGCCAGCAGCCCCGTCCAGACACCCTACAATGAGCAGTTCTTC.

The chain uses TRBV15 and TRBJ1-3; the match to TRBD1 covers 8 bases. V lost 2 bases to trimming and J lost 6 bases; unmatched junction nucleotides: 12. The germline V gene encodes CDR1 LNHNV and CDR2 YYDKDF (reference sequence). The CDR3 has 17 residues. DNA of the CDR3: TGTGCCACCAGCAGACCAGGACAGGGAGGTCAGGAAAACACCATATATTTT. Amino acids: CATSRPGQGGQENTIYF.

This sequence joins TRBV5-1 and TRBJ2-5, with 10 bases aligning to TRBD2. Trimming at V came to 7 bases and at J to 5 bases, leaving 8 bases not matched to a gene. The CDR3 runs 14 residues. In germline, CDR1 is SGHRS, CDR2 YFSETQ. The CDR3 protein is CASCLSGGRETQYF. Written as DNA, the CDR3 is TGCGCCAGCTGTCTTAGCGGGGGGCGGGAGACCCAGTACTTC.

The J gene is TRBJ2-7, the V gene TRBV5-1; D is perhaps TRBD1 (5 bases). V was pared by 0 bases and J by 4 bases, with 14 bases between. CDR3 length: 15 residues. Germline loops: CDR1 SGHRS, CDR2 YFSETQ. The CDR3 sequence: CASSLGQGRMYEQYF. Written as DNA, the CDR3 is TGCGCCAGCAGCTTGGGGCAGGGAAGGATGTACGAGCAGTACTTC. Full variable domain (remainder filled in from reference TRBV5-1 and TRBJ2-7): KAGVTQTPRYLIKTRGQQVTLSCSPISGHRSVSWYQQTPGQGLQFLFEYFSETQRNKGNFPGRFSGRQFSNSRSEMNVSTLELGDSALYLCASSLGQGRMYEQYFGPGTRLTVT.

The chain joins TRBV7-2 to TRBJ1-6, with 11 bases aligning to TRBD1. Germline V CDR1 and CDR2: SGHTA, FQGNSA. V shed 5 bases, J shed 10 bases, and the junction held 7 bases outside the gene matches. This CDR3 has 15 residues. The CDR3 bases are TGTGCCAGCAGCGGGACAGGGGGAGGTTTCTCACCCCTCCACTTT. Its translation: CASSGTGGGFSPLHF.

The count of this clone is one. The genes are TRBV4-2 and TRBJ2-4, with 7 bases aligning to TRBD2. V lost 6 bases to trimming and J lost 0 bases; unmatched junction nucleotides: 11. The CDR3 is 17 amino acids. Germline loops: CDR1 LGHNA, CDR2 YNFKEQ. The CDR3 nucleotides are TGTGCCAGCAGAGGGATTGGGGCGGGAGTAGCCAAAAACATTCAGTACTTC. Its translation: CASRGIGAGVAKNIQYF.

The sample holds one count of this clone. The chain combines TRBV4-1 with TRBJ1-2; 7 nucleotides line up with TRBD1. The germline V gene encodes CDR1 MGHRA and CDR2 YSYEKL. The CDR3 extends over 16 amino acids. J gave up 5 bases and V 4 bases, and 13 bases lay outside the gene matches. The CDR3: CASSPQGTQTFYGYTF. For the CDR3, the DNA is TGCGCCAGCAGCCCACAGGGGACACAAACTTTTTATGGCTACACCTTC.

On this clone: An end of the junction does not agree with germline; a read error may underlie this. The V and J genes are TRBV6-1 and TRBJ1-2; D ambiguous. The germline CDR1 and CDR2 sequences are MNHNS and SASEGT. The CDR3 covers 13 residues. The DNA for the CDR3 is TGTGCCAGCAGTGAACCAGGACTCTATCGCTACACCTTC. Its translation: CASSEPGLYRYTF.

The CDR3, as DNA: TGTGCCAGCAGCCCTAGGACAGGGAACACCGGGGAGCTGTTTTTT. The encoded protein is CASSPRTGNTGELFF. This chain joins TRBV7-7 and TRBJ2-2; 7 bases map to TRBD1. The germline gives CDR1 SSHAT, CDR2 FNYEAQ (reference sequence). The V segment lost 5 bases and the J segment 1 base; nucleotides outside the gene matches: 4. This CDR3 comprises 15 residues.

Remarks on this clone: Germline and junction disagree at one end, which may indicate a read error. CDR3 nucleotides: TGTTCCAGCAGGGGACAGGACACTGAAGCTTTCTTT. Its protein is CSSRGQDTEAFF. The chain recombines TRBV7-9 with TRBJ1-1; TRBD1 aligns across 8 bases. Germline V lookup: CDR1 SEHNR, CDR2 FQNEAQ (reference sequence). This CDR3 is built from 12 residues. Full variable domain (rest looked up from reference TRBV7-9 and TRBJ1-1): DTGVSQNPRHKITKRGQNVTFRCDPISEHNRLYWYRQTLGQGPEFLTYFQNEAQLEKSRLLSDRFSAERPKGSFSTLEIQRTEQGDSAMYLCSSRGQDTEAFFGQGTRLTVV.

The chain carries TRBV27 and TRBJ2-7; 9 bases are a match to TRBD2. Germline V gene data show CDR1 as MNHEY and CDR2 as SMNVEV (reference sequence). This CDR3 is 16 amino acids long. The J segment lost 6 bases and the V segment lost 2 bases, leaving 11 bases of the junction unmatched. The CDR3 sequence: CASSLTGARGGPEQYF. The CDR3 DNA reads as TGTGCCAGCAGTTTAACGGGTGCGCGGGGGGGCCCCGAGCAGTACTTC.

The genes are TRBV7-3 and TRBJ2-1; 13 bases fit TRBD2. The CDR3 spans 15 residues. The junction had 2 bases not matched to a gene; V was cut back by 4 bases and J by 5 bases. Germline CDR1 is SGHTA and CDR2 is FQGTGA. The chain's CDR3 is CASSSGTSGDNEQFF. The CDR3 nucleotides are TGTGCCAGCAGCTCCGGGACTAGCGGGGACAATGAGCAGTTCTTC. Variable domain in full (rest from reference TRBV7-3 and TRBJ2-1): GAGVSQTPSNKVTEKGKYVELRCDPISGHTALYWYRQSLGQGPEFLIYFQGTGAADDSGLPNDRFFAVRPEGSVSTLKIQRTERGDSAVYLCASSSGTSGDNEQFFGPGTRLTVL.

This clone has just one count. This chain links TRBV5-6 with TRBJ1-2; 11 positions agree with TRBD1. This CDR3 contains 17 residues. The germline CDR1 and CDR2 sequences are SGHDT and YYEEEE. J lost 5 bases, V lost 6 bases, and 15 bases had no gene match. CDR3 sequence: CASIRTGTGGFFYGYTF. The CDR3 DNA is TGTGCCAGCATCCGGACGGGGACAGGGGGTTTTTTTTATGGCTACACCTTC.

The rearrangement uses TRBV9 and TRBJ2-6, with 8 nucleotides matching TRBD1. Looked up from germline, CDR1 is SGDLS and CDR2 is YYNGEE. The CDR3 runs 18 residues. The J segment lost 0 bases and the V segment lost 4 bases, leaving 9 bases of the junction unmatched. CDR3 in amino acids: CASSYRTGRSSGANVLTF. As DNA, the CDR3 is TGTGCCAGCAGCTACCGGACAGGGCGAAGCTCTGGGGCCAACGTCCTGACTTTC.

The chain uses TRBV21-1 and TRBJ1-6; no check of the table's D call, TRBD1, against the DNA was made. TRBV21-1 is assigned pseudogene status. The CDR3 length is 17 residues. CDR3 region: CAPDGTGYPVGGSPLHF. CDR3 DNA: TGTGCCCCCGACGGGACAGGGTATCCCGTGGGTGGTTCACCCCTCCACTTT.